These 24 T cell receptor beta chains share one sample of origin, sequenced in a study of blood T cell repertoires in COVID-19. The method was immunoSEQ multiplex PCR; TCRdb's version includes in-frame clones alone and lacks a portion of them. The sample contains 120,000 or so clones, about four fifths of which appear only once. The sample was peripheral blood. The receptor source for this set is a man between 60 and 70 years old with active or convalescent COVID-19.

This chain uses TRBV14 with TRBJ2-2, with 10 bases identical to TRBD1. The junction had 6 bases not matched to a gene; V was cut back by 2 bases and J by 0 bases. Looked up from germline, CDR1 is SGHDN and CDR2 is FVKESK. This CDR3 is built from 18 residues. CDR3 sequence (DNA): TGTGCCAGCAGCCAACGCCGAGGACAGGGGGCGAACACCGGGGAGCTGTTTTTT. It yields the protein CASSQRRGQGANTGELFF.

The chain has TRBV6-2 or TRBV6-3 and TRBJ2-2, with 15 bases aligning to TRBD2. The CDR3 consists of 16 residues. Germline CDR1 and CDR2: MNHEY and SVGEGT. J gave up 8 bases and V 6 bases, and 7 bases lay outside the gene matches. In DNA, the CDR3 is TGTGCCAGCAGCACGGGACTAGCGGGAGGTCGGGGGGAGCTGTTTTTT. Translated: CASSTGLAGGRGELFF.

The V gene is TRBV7-3, the J gene TRBJ2-5, with 7 bases matching TRBD1. The CDR3 consists of 15 residues. The trim removed 4 bases at V and 5 bases at J, leaving 10 bases unmatched. CDR1 and CDR2 (germline): SGHTA, FQGTGA. The chain's CDR3 is CASSSLEGGDETQYF. The CDR3 DNA is TGTGCCAGCAGCTCCCTGGAAGGGGGCGACGAGACCCAGTACTTC.

The V and J genes are TRBV15 and TRBJ2-2, with 8 bases fitting TRBD2. Germline V gene sequence: CDR1 LNHNV, CDR2 YYDKDF (reference sequence). With 5 bases clipped from V and 7 bases from J, the junction kept 3 bases outside the gene matches. This CDR3 comprises 13 residues. In DNA form, the CDR3 reads TGTGCCACCAGCGGTAGCGGGAACGGGGAGCTGTTTTTT. The encoded protein is CATSGSGNGELFF.

The rearrangement uses TRBV10-3 and TRBJ2-1, with 9 bases that match TRBD1. Germline values: CDR1 ENHRY, CDR2 SYGVKD. V shed 7 bases and J 4 bases; nucleotides not matched to a gene: 8. This CDR3 has 15 residues. CDR3 amino acids: CAINQDRGGYNEQFF. CDR3 bases: TGTGCCATCAACCAGGACAGGGGCGGGTACAATGAGCAGTTCTTC.

V is TRBV29-1 and J is TRBJ2-5, with 7 bases identical to TRBD1. The CDR3 loop spans 11 amino acids. The junction had 4 bases not matched to a gene; V was cut back by 7 bases and J by 5 bases. Germline CDR1 and CDR2: SQVTM and ANQGSEA. This chain's CDR3 is CSGQGEETQYF. CDR3 coding DNA: TGCAGCGGCCAGGGGGAGGAGACCCAGTACTTC. Combining the CDR3 with reference TRBV29-1 and TRBJ2-5 gives the whole variable domain SAVISQKPSRDICQRGTSLTIQCQVDSQVTMMFWYRQQPGQSLTLIATANQGSEATYESGFVIDKFPISRPNLTFSTLTVSNMSPEDSSIYLCSGQGEETQYFGPGTRLLVL.

The chain links TRBV15 to TRBJ2-3, with D possibly matching TRBD2 (5 bases). This CDR3 contains 14 residues. Germline loops: CDR1 LNHNV, CDR2 YYDKDF (reference sequence). Trimming removed 3 bases at V and 0 bases at J, with 7 bases between. CDR3 region: CATSRGVSTDTQYF. CDR3 nucleotides: TGTGCCACCAGCAGGGGAGTTAGCACAGATACGCAGTATTTT.

This clone was observed a single time. This chain links TRBV6-5 with TRBJ2-7; 7 bases agree with TRBD1. Trimming removed 10 bases from V and 5 bases from J; junction bases left unmatched: 8. This CDR3 has 12 residues. Per the germline V gene, CDR1 is MNHEY and CDR2 is SVGAGI. CDR3 amino acids: CATSTGNHEQYF. CDR3 bases: TGTGCCACCTCGACAGGGAACCACGAGCAGTACTTC.

The V and J genes are TRBV24-1 and TRBJ2-1; 7 bases map to TRBD1. Trimming took 4 bases from V and 5 from J; bases not matched to a gene: 4. Germline V gene sequence: CDR1 KGHDR, CDR2 SFDVKD. The CDR3 sequence is 14 residues long. The CDR3 is CATSDLGQDNEQFF. The CDR3 nucleotides are TGTGCCACCAGTGACCTCGGACAGGACAATGAGCAGTTCTTC.

The rearrangement uses TRBV7-2 and TRBJ2-7; D might be TRBD1 (5 bases). Germline CDR1 SGHTA, CDR2 FQGNSA. The length of the CDR3 is 15 residues. With 4 bases removed from V and 3 bases from J, the gap between germline ends came to 16 bases. The CDR3 region has the DNA TGTGCCAGCAGCTCCAGACAGAATGTACTCTACGAGCAGTACTTC. Translating it yields CASSSRQNVLYEQYF.

This clone was observed a handful of times. The rearrangement uses TRBV5-5 and TRBJ2-7, with D uncertain. Germline-derived CDR1 and CDR2 are SGHKS and YYEKEE (reference sequence). V was pared by 4 bases and J by 2 bases, with 10 bases between. The CDR3 runs to 13 residues. The DNA for the CDR3 is TGTGCCAGCAGCGGCCTTGGGCCCTACGAGCAGTACTTC. It yields the protein CASSGLGPYEQYF. Drawing the rest from reference TRBV5-5 and TRBJ2-7, the complete variable domain is DAGVTQSPTHLIKTRGQQVTLRCSPISGHKSVSWYQQVLGQGPQFIFQYYEKEERGRGNFPDRFSARQFPNYSSELNVNALLLGDSALYLCASSGLGPYEQYFGPGTRLTVT.

The chain couples TRBV9 to TRBJ2-1, with 15 bases matching TRBD2. The V gene end was trimmed by 4 bases and the J gene end by 4 bases; junction bases not matched to a gene: 9. CDR1 SGDLS and CDR2 YYNGEE come from the germline V gene. This CDR3 contains 18 residues. CDR3 amino acids: CASSTTGLAGGPYNEQFF. In DNA, the CDR3 is TGTGCCAGCAGCACCACGGGACTAGCGGGAGGACCTTACAATGAGCAGTTCTTC.

This clone is a singleton in its sample. The J gene is TRBJ2-2, the V gene TRBV7-9; D gene unclear. V shed 1 base and J shed 6 bases, with 9 bases lying between them. Germline V gives CDR1 SEHNR, CDR2 FQNEAQ (reference sequence). The CDR3 runs 14 residues. Here the CDR3 DNA reads TGTGCCAGCAGCTTAGGGTCGTCGGCCGGGGAGCTGTTTTTT. Protein product: CASSLGSSAGELFF.

The chain couples TRBV7-9 to TRBJ1-4, with 7 bases identical to TRBD1. The germline V gene has CDR1 SEHNR and CDR2 FQNEAQ (reference sequence). The CDR3 sequence is 15 residues long. J lost 4 bases, V lost 5 bases, and 7 bases had no gene match. CDR3 sequence reads: CASSRDRANNEKLFF. DNA of the CDR3: TGTGCCAGCAGCCGAGACAGGGCAAATAATGAAAAACTGTTTTTT.

CDR3 nucleotide sequence: TGTGCCAGCAGCTTCGGAACAGGAAATCTGGTGCAGTACTTC. Residues: CASSFGTGNLVQYF. The genes are TRBV5-6 and TRBJ2-7; possible D gene TRBD1, 5 bases. The CDR3 runs to 14 residues. The V end lost 2 bases, the J end lost 9 bases, and 18 bases lay between the germline ends. Per germline, CDR1 SGHDT and CDR2 YYEEEE.

The genes are TRBV10-3 and TRBJ2-5; 9 positions agree with TRBD1. Per germline, CDR1 ENHRY and CDR2 SYGVKD. Trimming at V came to 10 bases and at J to 5 bases, leaving 8 bases not matched to a gene. The CDR3 consists of 13 residues. CDR3 protein: CATNRGPGETQYF. CDR3 nucleotides: TGTGCCACCAACAGGGGGCCAGGGGAGACCCAGTACTTC.

CDR3 sequence (DNA): TGTGCCAGCACCCTTACTAGCGGGAGGTCCTACGAGCAGTACTTC. The encoded protein is CASTLTSGRSYEQYF. J is TRBJ2-7 and V is TRBV7-2; 12 positions agree with TRBD2. J was trimmed by 1 base and V by 7 bases; bases with no gene match: 5. Germline CDR1 reads SGHTA; CDR2 reads FQGNSA. The CDR3 sequence is 15 residues long.

This rearrangement joins TRBV28 to TRBJ2-4; the D gene is possibly TRBD1 (5 bases). CDR1 and CDR2 (germline): MDHEN, SYDVKM. V gave up 1 base and J gave up 0 bases, with 13 bases separating them. The CDR3 covers 17 residues. In nucleotides, the CDR3 is TGTGCCAGCAGTTTATCGGCAGGGTTTCTAGCCAAAAACATTCAGTACTTC. Translation gives CASSLSAGFLAKNIQYF.

This clone was recorded only once. The chain couples TRBV25-1 to TRBJ1-1; D not resolved. The CDR3 sequence is 11 residues long. V lost 4 bases and J lost 8, with 8 bases in between. Germline assignment: CDR1 MGHDK and CDR2 SYGVNS. CDR3 in DNA: TGTGCCAGCAGTGGATACAGAGAAGCTTTCTTT. As protein: CASSGYREAFF.

This clone was counted many times. This chain links TRBV7-3 with TRBJ2-7, with D perhaps matching TRBD2 (6 bases). Trimming shortened V by 5 bases and J by 6 bases, and 14 bases separated the two germline ends. The CDR3 spans 13 residues. Germline V gene lookup returns CDR1 SGHTA and CDR2 FQGTGA. The CDR3 sequence: CASSPGGGIEQYF. CDR3 nucleotide sequence: TGTGCCAGCAGCCCCGGCGGCGGGATCGAGCAGTACTTC. The full variable domain, rest sourced from reference TRBV7-3 and TRBJ2-7, is GAGVSQTPSNKVTEKGKYVELRCDPISGHTALYWYRQSLGQGPEFLIYFQGTGAADDSGLPNDRFFAVRPEGSVSTLKIQRTERGDSAVYLCASSPGGGIEQYFGPGTRLTVT.

This sequence joins TRBV29-1 and TRBJ2-5; 8 bases align to TRBD1. Germline trimming cut 6 bases from V and 5 bases from J; bases unmatched to any gene: 5. Germline CDR1 is SQVTM and CDR2 is ANQGSEA. The CDR3 extends over 12 amino acids. CDR3 in amino acids: CSVQGATETQYF. The DNA for the CDR3 is TGCAGCGTGCAGGGGGCGACGGAGACCCAGTACTTC. Drawing the rest from reference TRBV29-1 and TRBJ2-5, the complete variable domain is SAVISQKPSRDICQRGTSLTIQCQVDSQVTMMFWYRQQPGQSLTLIATANQGSEATYESGFVIDKFPISRPNLTFSTLTVSNMSPEDSSIYLCSVQGATETQYFGPGTRLLVL.

The chain employs TRBV27 and TRBJ2-7; D perhaps matches TRBD2 (6 bases). The CDR3 has 14 amino acids. The V gene's germline CDR1 is MNHEY and CDR2 SMNVEV (reference sequence). V was cut by 5 bases and J by 2 bases, with 13 bases left in between. CDR3 nucleotide sequence: TGTGCCAGCAGTACCGTCGGGGGACCCTACGAGCAGTACTTC. Translation: CASSTVGGPYEQYF.

The chain links TRBV30 to TRBJ1-6; tentatively, D is TRBD1 (5 bases). Trimming removed 7 bases from V and 1 base from J, with 8 bases in between. Germline V gene lookup returns CDR1 GTSNPN and CDR2 SVGIG (reference sequence). The CDR3 is made up of 13 amino acids. CDR3 loop: CASTDSYNSPLHF. As DNA, the CDR3 is TGTGCCTCGACAGATTCCTATAATTCACCCCTCCACTTT.

This sequence joins TRBV24-1 and TRBJ1-5, with TRBD1 matching 8 bases. Trimming removed 9 bases from V and 0 bases from J; junction bases left unmatched: 6. The germline V gene encodes CDR1 KGHDR and CDR2 SFDVKD. This CDR3 spans 15 amino acids. CDR3 in amino acids: CATPLTGDSNQPQHF. DNA of the CDR3: TGTGCCACCCCCCTGACAGGGGATAGCAATCAGCCCCAGCATTTT.